The 24 T cell receptor beta chains below all came from one sample that was sequenced in a study of cytomegalovirus exposure and HLA in healthy donors. 60 Vbeta and 13 Jbeta primers were used in PCR. The method was immunoSEQ multiplex PCR; TCRdb's version includes in-frame clones alone and lacks a portion of them. The sample lists fewer than 120,000 clones, roughly four fifths seen once, with approximately 1.3% in the top ten. Sequenced input: PBMCs. Receptors originate from a woman between 25 and 40 years old in good health and CMV-seronegative.

The chain couples TRBV6-1 to TRBJ2-1; 9 bases are shared with TRBD1. CDR1 and CDR2 from the germline V gene are MNHNS and SASEGT. The CDR3 is made up of 15 amino acids. After removal of 3 bases from V and 3 bases from J, the junction contained 3 bases not matched to a gene. The CDR3: CASSDRQGGYNEQFF. CDR3 nucleotide sequence: TGTGCCAGCAGTGACCGACAGGGGGGCTACAATGAGCAGTTCTTC.

V and J are TRBV27 and TRBJ1-1; unclear D gene. The CDR3 runs 14 residues. Per germline, CDR1 MNHEY and CDR2 SMNVEV (reference sequence). Trimming pared 7 bases from V and 1 base from J, leaving 13 bases between. CDR3 residues: CASNPLGKNTEAFF. CDR3 in DNA: TGTGCCAGCAACCCGCTAGGCAAGAACACTGAAGCTTTCTTT.

This clone was counted a few times. The chain carries TRBV11-2 and TRBJ2-3; D unresolved. The CDR3 runs to 13 residues. Trimming took off 2 bases at V and 2 bases at J, with 5 bases between the two ends. CDR1 and CDR2 (germline): SGHAT, FQNNGV. The CDR3, as DNA: TGTGCCAGCAGCTTATATCTCACAGATACGCAGTATTTT. This gives the protein CASSLYLTDTQYF.

As for this clone: One end of the junction fails to match germline, which may point to a read error. This rearrangement joins TRBV19 to TRBJ1-2; D gene ambiguous. The germline gives CDR1 LNHDA, CDR2 SQIVND (reference sequence). This CDR3 is 13 amino acids long. The CDR3 spells CASSIAGNCGYTF. The CDR3 bases are TGTGCCAGTAGTATCGCGGGGAACTGTGGCTACACCTTC.

The chain recombines TRBV29-1 with TRBJ2-5; 8 positions agree with TRBD1. The V gene end was trimmed by 6 bases and the J gene end by 5 bases; junction bases not matched to a gene: 23. CDR3 length: 18 residues. Per germline, CDR1 SQVTM and CDR2 ANQGSEA. CDR3: CSVTKKQPGQVVYETQYF. As DNA, the CDR3 is TGCAGCGTAACAAAAAAACAGCCGGGACAGGTAGTCTATGAGACCCAGTACTTC.

J is TRBJ2-7 and V is TRBV19; a possible D gene is TRBD2 (5 bases). Trimming removed 10 bases from V and 4 bases from J, with 11 bases in between. This CDR3 region has 11 residues. Per the germline V gene, CDR1 is LNHDA and CDR2 is SQIVND (reference sequence). DNA for the CDR3: TGTGCCACAGGACTTGTTTACGAGCAGTACTTC. Its translation is CATGLVYEQYF. The full variable domain, with the rest looked up from reference TRBV19 and TRBJ2-7, is DGGITQSPKYLFRKEGQNVTLSCEQNLNHDAMYWYRQDPGQGLRLIYYSQIVNDFQKGDIAEGYSVSREKKESFPLTVTSAQKNPTAFYLCATGLVYEQYFGPGTRLTVT.

The V and J genes are TRBV15 and TRBJ1-2, with TRBD1 identical over 12 bases. Trimming removed 3 bases from V and 7 bases from J; junction bases left unmatched: 6. CDR3 size: 15 residues. Germline V gene sequence: CDR1 LNHNV, CDR2 YYDKDF (reference sequence). DNA of the CDR3: TGTGCCACCAGCAGGCCGGGACAGGGGGCGCTTGGCTACACCTTC. As protein: CATSRPGQGALGYTF. The full variable domain, completed using reference TRBV15 and TRBJ1-2, is DAMVIQNPRYQVTQFGKPVTLSCSQTLNHNVMYWYQQKSSQAPKLLFHYYDKDFNNEADTPDNFQSRRPNTSFCFLDIRSPGLGDTAMYLCATSRPGQGALGYTFGSGTRLTVV.

This chain joins TRBV4-1 and TRBJ2-7; 9 bases line up with TRBD2. V was pared by 0 bases and J by 3 bases, with 6 bases of the junction left unmatched. Germline CDR1 is MGHRA and CDR2 is YSYEKL. The CDR3 covers 16 residues. This CDR3 reads CASSQESGGLLYEQYF. The DNA for the CDR3 is TGCGCCAGCAGCCAAGAGAGCGGGGGGTTACTCTACGAGCAGTACTTC.

The chain links TRBV18 to TRBJ1-2, with D tentatively TRBD1 (6 bases). Germline V CDR1 and CDR2: KGHSH, LQKENI. V gave up 5 bases and J gave up 8 bases, with 12 bases separating them. The CDR3 consists of 12 residues. The CDR3 is CASSRGIPGYTF. CDR3 nucleotide sequence: TGTGCCAGCTCAAGGGGGATCCCGGGCTACACCTTC.

This clone showed up just once. The chain carries TRBV28 and TRBJ2-4; possibly TRBD1 for D (6 bases). The CDR3 is 15 amino acids. In germline, CDR1 is MDHEN, CDR2 SYDVKM. Trimming removed 6 bases from V and 1 base from J, with 13 bases in between. The CDR3 spells CASSNHREAKNIQYF. Written as DNA, the CDR3 is TGTGCCAGCAGCAACCACAGGGAGGCCAAAAACATTCAGTACTTC.

The J gene is TRBJ2-7, the V gene TRBV19; TRBD1 is a possible D gene (6 bases). There are 14 residues in the CDR3. The V end was cut by 7 bases, the J end by 4 bases, with 17 bases between. Germline V gene lookup returns CDR1 LNHDA and CDR2 SQIVND (reference sequence). The CDR3, as DNA: TGTGCCAGTAATCCCGGGACATCCCCTTACGAGCAGTACTTC. This translates into CASNPGTSPYEQYF.

For this clone: The junction differs from germline at one of its ends, possibly a read error. V and J are TRBV2 and TRBJ1-4; TRBD1 matches 7 bases. Germline V lookup: CDR1 SNHLY, CDR2 FYNNEI. CDR3 size: 13 residues. The CDR3 bases are TGTGCCAGCAGGGAAGACAGGGCTGAAAAACTGTTTTTT. Translated, it gives CASREDRAEKLFF. The entire variable domain, with the rest obtained from reference TRBV2 and TRBJ1-4, is as follows: EPEVTQTPSHQVTQMGQEVILRCVPISNHLYFYWYRQILGQKVEFLVSFYNNEISEKSEIFDDQFSVERPDGSNFTLKIRSTKLEDSAMYFCASREDRAEKLFFGSGTQLSVL.

The gene calls are TRBV15 and TRBJ2-7; 9 bases map to TRBD1. This CDR3 region has 15 residues. The V segment lost 5 bases and the J segment 1 base; nucleotides outside the gene matches: 6. In germline, CDR1 is LNHNV, CDR2 YYDKDF (reference sequence). The CDR3 DNA is TGTGCCACCAGCTCCCCTGGGACAGGGTCCTACGAGCAGTACTTC. Translation: CATSSPGTGSYEQYF.

This clone was seen a handful of times. The rearrangement uses TRBV7-8 and TRBJ2-7, with 9 bases matching TRBD1. The germline V gene encodes CDR1 SGHVS and CDR2 FQNEAQ. CDR3 length: 15 residues. Trimming cost V 4 bases and J 3 bases; bases outside gene matches: 7. CDR3 in amino acids: CASSSRRTGVYEQYF. The CDR3 bases are TGTGCCAGCAGCTCCCGCAGGACAGGGGTCTACGAGCAGTACTTC.

This clone was seen once. This chain joins TRBV14 and TRBJ1-1; 10 nucleotides agree with TRBD1. Germline V gives CDR1 SGHDN, CDR2 FVKESK. This CDR3 has 17 residues. Unmatched junction bases numbered 9, after V lost 5 bases and J lost 0 bases. The chain's CDR3 is CASSYHPGQGMNTEAFF. The DNA of the CDR3 is TGTGCCAGCAGCTACCACCCGGGACAGGGGATGAACACTGAAGCTTTCTTT.

V usage is TRBV15 and J usage is TRBJ2-5, with 9 bases matching TRBD2. The tail of the sequence fits TRBJ2-7 better, so the J call may be wrong. Germline V CDR1 and CDR2: LNHNV, YYDKDF (reference sequence). The CDR3 loop spans 15 amino acids. DNA for the CDR3: TGTGCCACCAGCACAGAGCGGGAGGCCTCCTACGAGCAGTACTTC. The encoded protein is CATSTEREASYEQYF.

V and J are TRBV27 and TRBJ2-4; possible D gene TRBD1, 6 bases. V lost 5 bases and J 9 bases, leaving 14 bases between the germline ends. Germline V gives CDR1 MNHEY, CDR2 SMNVEV (reference sequence). This CDR3 has 13 residues. CDR3 amino acids: CASSGQLGGIQYF. Written as DNA, the CDR3 is TGTGCCAGCAGTGGACAGTTAGGGGGCATTCAGTACTTC.

The rearrangement links TRBV28 to TRBJ1-1, with unresolved D. CDR3 size: 14 residues. V lost 3 bases and J 4 bases, leaving 12 bases between the germline ends. Germline CDR1 is MDHEN and CDR2 is SYDVKM. The CDR3 loop reads CASSFEFGATEAFF. DNA for the CDR3: TGTGCCAGCAGTTTCGAATTTGGAGCCACTGAAGCTTTCTTT.

The V call is TRBV28, the J call TRBJ2-2; D ambiguous. This CDR3 has 14 amino acids. Germline CDR1 reads MDHEN; CDR2 reads SYDVKM. Trimming took 3 bases from V and 4 from J, leaving 9 bases between them. The CDR3 reads CASSFHTSTGELFF. DNA for the CDR3: TGTGCCAGCAGTTTCCATACTTCCACCGGGGAGCTGTTTTTT.

The chain uses TRBV6-5 and TRBJ1-1, with TRBD1 matching 9 bases. The germline gives CDR1 MNHEY, CDR2 SVGAGI. The V gene end was trimmed by 2 bases and the J gene end by 6 bases; junction bases not matched to a gene: 10. This CDR3 is 16 amino acids long. Here the CDR3 reads CASSYKGTGIMAEAFF. The DNA of the CDR3 is TGTGCCAGCAGTTACAAGGGGACAGGGATAATGGCTGAAGCTTTCTTT.

The chain carries TRBV5-1 and TRBJ1-1, with 7 bases that match TRBD1. The V and J ends lost 4 bases and 0 bases, in that order; junction bases with no gene match: 15. The CDR3 loop spans 18 amino acids. The germline V gene encodes CDR1 SGHRS and CDR2 YFSETQ. CDR3 DNA sequence: TGCGCCAGCAGCCACCGCCCTCCCGGGACAGTAATGAACACTGAAGCTTTCTTT. Translation gives CASSHRPPGTVMNTEAFF.

V is TRBV5-6 and J is TRBJ2-1; TRBD1 might be the D (6 bases). CDR3 length: 11 residues. V lost 0 bases, J lost 13 bases, and 8 bases lay in between. Germline CDR1 reads SGHDT; CDR2 reads YYEEEE. CDR3 in DNA: TGTGCCAGCAGCTTGGGGACAGCCCAGTTCTTC. It encodes CASSLGTAQFF. Variable domain in full (rest from reference TRBV5-6 and TRBJ2-1): DAGVTQSPTHLIKTRGQQVTLRCSPKSGHDTVSWYQQALGQGPQFIFQYYEEEERQRGNFPDRFSGHQFPNYSSELNVNALLLGDSALYLCASSLGTAQFFGPGTRLTVL.

This rearrangement joins TRBV25-1 to TRBJ2-5; D is undetermined. CDR3 length: 12 residues. Germline V gene sequence: CDR1 MGHDK, CDR2 SYGVNS. V dropped 6 bases and J dropped 5 bases, with 10 bases sitting between them. CDR3 in amino acids: CASRPREETQYF. The CDR3 DNA is TGTGCCAGCAGACCTCGAGAGGAGACCCAGTACTTC.

The J gene is TRBJ1-1, the V gene TRBV11-2, with unresolved D. The CDR3 has 13 amino acids. V lost 3 bases to trimming and J lost 0 bases, with 5 bases between them. Germline V CDR1 and CDR2: SGHAT, FQNNGV. The CDR3 region is CASSFVVNTEAFF. CDR3 sequence (DNA): TGTGCCAGCAGCTTTGTAGTGAACACTGAAGCTTTCTTT.